The T cell receptor beta chain described here comes from a study of tissue T cells after allogeneic stem cell transplantation. The table came from immunoSEQ multiplex PCR; TCRdb's copy has only in-frame clones and leaves some out. The sample records around 6,000 clones, 45% to 55% being singletons. A word on this clone: Its antigen remains unknown. Gene names are mouse gene names. The read finishes 1 residue shy of the CDR3 end, and the germline J gene is used to complete it.

This CDR3 comprises 15 residues. Germline CDR1 is SNHLY and CDR2 is FYNGKV (reference sequence). With 5 bases clipped from V and 3 bases from J, the junction kept 2 bases outside the gene matches. The time point was: mouse harvest day 7 after allogeneic transplant. Tail vein injection delivered 10^7 T-cell-depleted bone marrow cells and 10^6 splenic CD5+ T cells. B6 (H2b) cells into BALB/c (H2d) mice; tissues taken at day 7 or 14. Whole-study findings and limits: Anatomically similar tissues had similar TCR repertoires within each patient. Tissue-detected TCR repertoire was only partly captured by blood and spleen T cells.

Material: skin. The source is a female BALB/c mouse given C57BL/6 T cells with graft-versus-host disease after an allogeneic hematopoietic cell transplant. This chain joins TRBV3 and TRBJ1-4; 11 bases agree with TRBD1. Partial CDR3 DNA: TGTGCCAGCAGCCCGGGACAGGGGGCCAACGAAAGATTATTT. Protein sequence: CASSPGQGANERLF. The whole CDR3 region reads CASSPGQGANERLFF.